The next 27 T cell receptor beta chains were all read from a single sample in a study of cytomegalovirus exposure and HLA in healthy donors. Both 60 Vbeta primers and 13 Jbeta primers went into the PCR. Clones were read by immunoSEQ multiplex PCR, and TCRdb kept only the in-frame ones, dropping some. This sample yields roughly 100,000 clones, of which around two thirds are seen a single time; roughly 3.4% belongs to the top ten. The sequenced material came from PBMCs. The receptors come from a woman between 50 and 59 years old in good health and CMV-seronegative.

This chain connects TRBV6-5 to TRBJ2-5; possibly TRBD1 for D (6 bases). The CDR3 length is 16 residues. Germline loops: CDR1 MNHEY, CDR2 SVGAGI. V was shortened by 2 bases and J by 1 base, with 14 bases between the two germline ends. The DNA of the CDR3 is TGTGCCAGCAGTTACGGGACCGGGACACCCCAAGAGACCCAGTACTTC. Translating it yields CASSYGTGTPQETQYF.

This chain links TRBV5-6 with TRBJ2-1, with 9 nucleotides matching TRBD2. The CDR3 is made up of 16 amino acids. The V gene's germline CDR1 is SGHDT and CDR2 YYEEEE. The junction had 10 bases not matched to a gene; V was cut back by 0 bases and J by 9 bases. The CDR3 DNA follows: TGTGCCAGCAGCTTGGACCGTCGCGGGGGGGATGGTGAGCAGTTCTTC. The encoded protein is CASSLDRRGGDGEQFF.

The chain links TRBV5-6 to TRBJ2-1; D unclear. V was clipped by 1 base and J by 1 base, with 9 bases between them. From germline, CDR1 is SGHDT and CDR2 YYEEEE. CDR3 length: 15 residues. CDR3 coding DNA: TGTGCCAGCAGCTTGAGGCTAGGTTCCTACAATGAGCAGTTCTTC. Translated: CASSLRLGSYNEQFF.

The chain couples TRBV11-2 to TRBJ2-1; TRBD2 aligns across 9 bases. CDR1 and CDR2 from the germline V gene are SGHAT and FQNNGV. The length of the CDR3 is 16 residues. J lost 9 bases, V lost 5 bases, and 14 bases had no gene match. CDR3 loop: CASSKGLAGYFGEQFF. The CDR3 region has the DNA TGTGCCAGCAGCAAAGGCCTAGCGGGATACTTTGGTGAGCAGTTCTTC.

CDR3 sequence (DNA): TGTGCCAGCAGAAGCGGGAGCTCCTACAATGAGCAGTTCTTC. It codes for CASRSGSSYNEQFF. The gene calls are TRBV6-5 and TRBJ2-1, with 8 bases matching TRBD2. Germline assignment: CDR1 MNHEY and CDR2 SVGAGI. This CDR3 is built from 14 residues. V lost 6 bases and J lost 0; bases outside the gene matches: 1.

The rearrangement joins TRBV4-1 to TRBJ1-5, with TRBD1 as a possible D gene (5 bases). Germline values: CDR1 MGHRA, CDR2 YSYEKL. V was clipped by 0 bases and J by 4 bases, with 10 bases between them. This CDR3 region has 15 residues. The CDR3 DNA sequence: TGCGCCAGCAGCCAAGATGGGGACTCAAATCAGCCCCAGCATTTT. This encodes CASSQDGDSNQPQHF.

The V and J genes are TRBV7-9 and TRBJ1-2, with 7 bases aligning to TRBD1. The germline CDR1 and CDR2 sequences are SEHNR and FQNEAQ (reference sequence). Trimming at V came to 5 bases and at J to 2 bases, leaving 2 bases not matched to a gene. The CDR3 spans 13 residues. This CDR3 reads CASSLGQNYGYTF. In DNA form, the CDR3 reads TGTGCCAGCAGCCTGGGACAGAACTATGGCTACACCTTC.

This clone was detected only a few times. This chain connects TRBV11-2 to TRBJ1-6; 9 nucleotides agree with TRBD1. The germline gives CDR1 SGHAT, CDR2 FQNNGV. The CDR3 is made up of 16 amino acids. V gave up 5 bases and J gave up 6 bases; unmatched junction bases: 8. In DNA, the CDR3 is TGTGCCAGCAGCCCCCAACAGGGGGCGGTTAATTCACCCCTCCACTTT. It is translated as CASSPQQGAVNSPLHF. Filled out from reference TRBV11-2 and TRBJ1-6, the complete variable domain reads EAGVAQSPRYKIIEKRQSVAFWCNPISGHATLYWYQQILGQGPKLLIQFQNNGVVDDSQLPKDRFSAERLKGVDSTLKIQPAKLEDSAVYLCASSPQQGAVNSPLHFGNGTRLTVT.

The chain links TRBV28 to TRBJ1-5; possible D gene TRBD1, 5 bases. Trimming cost V 3 bases and J 4 bases, with 10 bases left between them. CDR1 and CDR2 (germline): MDHEN, SYDVKM. The CDR3 length is 14 residues. CDR3 protein: CASSFDPGNQPQHF. As DNA, the CDR3 is TGTGCCAGCAGTTTCGATCCAGGGAATCAGCCCCAGCATTTT.

This chain joins TRBV5-1 and TRBJ2-1; 7 bases fit TRBD2. The CDR3 runs 16 residues. Trimming at V came to 3 bases and at J to 5 bases, leaving 11 bases not matched to a gene. Germline loops: CDR1 SGHRS, CDR2 YFSETQ. CDR3 DNA: TGCGCCAGCAGCTCGTCAACCGTAGCGGGCCACAATGAGCAGTTCTTC. It translates to CASSSSTVAGHNEQFF.

The rearrangement links TRBV18 to TRBJ1-5, with TRBD1 identical over 8 bases. With V trimmed by 3 bases and J by 9 bases, 7 bases remained unmatched. CDR3 length: 14 residues. In germline, CDR1 is KGHSH, CDR2 LQKENI. For the CDR3, the DNA is TGTGCCAGCTCACCTGGACAGGGAACGACGCCCCAGCATTTT. Residues: CASSPGQGTTPQHF. The complete variable domain, with remaining parts taken from reference TRBV18 and TRBJ1-5, reads NAGVMQNPRHLVRRRGQEARLRCSPMKGHSHVYWYRQLPEEGLKFMVYLQKENIIDESGMPKERFSAEFPKEGPSILRIQQVVRGDSAAYFCASSPGQGTTPQHFGDGTRLSIL.

The chain joins TRBV18 to TRBJ1-1, with a possible D match to TRBD1 (6 bases). The germline V gene encodes CDR1 KGHSH and CDR2 LQKENI. The germline V and J ends were trimmed by 0 bases and 1 base, with 12 bases remaining between them. The CDR3 extends over 16 amino acids. The DNA for the CDR3 is TGTGCCAGCTCACCACCTTCAGGGGCGGGGAACACTGAAGCTTTCTTT. Protein: CASSPPSGAGNTEAFF.

The chain links TRBV6-6 to TRBJ2-2, with 7 bases matching TRBD1. The germline CDR1 and CDR2 sequences are MNHNY and SVGAGI (reference sequence). V trimming: 4 bases; J trimming: 4 bases; junction bases outside the gene matches: 6. The CDR3 is 15 amino acids. The CDR3 DNA is TGTGCCAGCAGTTTTACAGGGGTTATCACCGGGGAGCTGTTTTTT. Amino acid sequence: CASSFTGVITGELFF.

The chain links TRBV6-5 to TRBJ2-5, with 8 positions matching TRBD2. CDR1 is MNHEY, CDR2 SVGAGI, per germline. With V trimmed by 6 bases and J by 1 base, 4 bases remained unmatched. This CDR3 is built from 14 residues. The CDR3 DNA follows: TGTGCCAGCAGACTAGCGGAGTTCCAAGAGACCCAGTACTTC. It yields the protein CASRLAEFQETQYF.

This chain links TRBV5-1 with TRBJ2-1; 16 bases agree with TRBD2. The CDR3 has 20 residues. CDR1 and CDR2 from the germline V gene are SGHRS and YFSETQ. Unmatched junction bases numbered 17, after V lost 5 bases and J lost 6 bases. The CDR3 protein is CASSWFGTSGGADSLNEQFF. CDR3 DNA: TGCGCCAGCAGTTGGTTTGGGACTAGCGGGGGGGCAGACTCACTCAATGAGCAGTTCTTC.

V is TRBV28 and J is TRBJ2-6, with 7 bases matching TRBD1. Germline V gene sequence: CDR1 MDHEN, CDR2 SYDVKM. Trimming removed 5 bases from V and 0 bases from J; junction bases left unmatched: 4. The CDR3 is 16 residues long. CDR3: CASSARQGSGANVLTF. DNA of the CDR3: TGTGCCAGCAGTGCCCGACAGGGCTCTGGGGCCAACGTCCTGACTTTC.

This chain uses TRBV19 with TRBJ2-7; TRBD2 matches at 10 bases. V lost 3 bases to trimming and J lost 7 bases; unmatched junction nucleotides: 15. From germline, CDR1 is LNHDA and CDR2 SQIVND (reference sequence). The CDR3 loop spans 17 amino acids. As DNA, the CDR3 is TGTGCCAGTAGTATCCGACTAGCGGGTTCGGGTCCTTGGGAGCAGTACTTC. Translating it yields CASSIRLAGSGPWEQYF.

The sample holds a few counts of this clone. This chain connects TRBV11-2 to TRBJ2-7; possibly TRBD2 for D (5 bases). From germline, CDR1 is SGHAT and CDR2 FQNNGV. Trimming shortened V by 5 bases and J by 2 bases, and 7 bases separated the two germline ends. The CDR3 contains 12 residues. CDR3 bases: TGTGCCAGCAGCCCCGGGACCTACGAGCAGTACTTC. This gives the protein CASSPGTYEQYF.

This chain uses TRBV5-1 with TRBJ2-7, with TRBD2 matching over 13 bases. After removal of 4 bases from V and 5 bases from J, the junction contained 6 bases not matched to a gene. Per the germline V gene, CDR1 is SGHRS and CDR2 is YFSETQ. CDR3 length equals 15 residues. The CDR3 bases are TGCGCCAGCAGCGACGGGACTAGCGGGATTAACGAGCAGTACTTC. Protein sequence: CASSDGTSGINEQYF. The variable domain in full, completed from reference TRBV5-1 and TRBJ2-7, reads KAGVTQTPRYLIKTRGQQVTLSCSPISGHRSVSWYQQTPGQGLQFLFEYFSETQRNKGNFPGRFSGRQFSNSRSEMNVSTLELGDSALYLCASSDGTSGINEQYFGPGTRLTVT.

V usage is TRBV7-9 and J usage is TRBJ1-1; TRBD1 might be the D (5 bases). The CDR3 has 16 residues. Germline V lookup: CDR1 SEHNR, CDR2 FQNEAQ (reference sequence). V lost 6 bases and J 0 bases, leaving 17 bases between the germline ends. The CDR3 sequence: CASRQRDSFLNTEAFF. The DNA of the CDR3 is TGTGCCAGCAGACAGCGGGACTCCTTCTTGAACACTGAAGCTTTCTTT.

The table lists this clone with a few counts. The V call is TRBV28, the J call TRBJ1-4; D is unresolved. Per the germline V gene, CDR1 is MDHEN and CDR2 is SYDVKM. V gave up 9 bases and J gave up 7 bases, with 15 bases separating them. The CDR3 totals 13 residues. CDR3 in DNA: TGTGCCAGTGTGAGGGTGGCAAGTGAAAAACTGTTTTTT. Encoded protein: CASVRVASEKLFF.

This clone appeared a single time. The chain employs TRBV2 and TRBJ1-6; 10 bases are shared with TRBD1. This CDR3 spans 15 amino acids. CDR1 and CDR2 (germline): SNHLY, FYNNEI. The V segment lost 6 bases and the J segment 9 bases; nucleotides outside the gene matches: 8. CDR3 loop: CASRLRTGGSSPLHF. In nucleotides, the CDR3 is TGTGCCAGCAGGCTTAGGACAGGGGGGAGTTCACCCCTCCACTTT.

In its sample, this clone was seen a few times. The chain combines TRBV6-5 with TRBJ2-7; 10 bases agree with TRBD2. CDR3 length equals 14 residues. V was pared by 4 bases and J by 7 bases, with 7 bases of the junction left unmatched. The V gene's germline CDR1 is MNHEY and CDR2 SVGAGI. The CDR3 DNA is TGTGCCAGCAGTTCCAGCGGGAGGGCGAAAGAGCAGTACTTC. Its translation is CASSSSGRAKEQYF.

The chain combines TRBV28 with TRBJ2-7, with a weak D call TRBD2 (5 bases). The CDR3 sequence is 14 residues long. Between the trimmed V and J ends, which lost 4 bases and 2 bases, there was a span of 12 bases. From germline, CDR1 is MDHEN and CDR2 SYDVKM. CDR3 sequence reads: CASSSPTGTYEQYF. The CDR3 DNA follows: TGTGCCAGCAGTTCCCCGACGGGAACCTACGAGCAGTACTTC.

The rearrangement uses TRBV14 and TRBJ2-7; D not certain. V was clipped by 0 bases and J by 12 bases, with 15 bases between them. Germline-derived CDR1 and CDR2 are SGHDN and FVKESK. The CDR3 totals 13 residues. The CDR3 region has the DNA TGTGCCAGCAGCCAAGAGTTGTTCTTTGGGCGGTACTTC. It specifies CASSQELFFGRYF.

This clone appeared a few times. J is TRBJ2-5 and V is TRBV5-1; possible D gene TRBD1, 5 bases. Germline V gene data show CDR1 as SGHRS and CDR2 as YFSETQ. V lost 4 bases, J lost 9 bases, and 16 bases lay in between. The CDR3 spans 13 residues. CDR3 sequence reads: CASSTDQKGAQYF. In DNA form, the CDR3 reads TGCGCCAGCAGCACGGACCAAAAAGGGGCCCAGTACTTC.

V gene TRBV5-4 combines with J gene TRBJ2-5, with TRBD2 matching 8 bases. The J call could be wrong; TRBJ2-7 is a better fit for the DNA end. The V gene's germline CDR1 is SGHNT and CDR2 YYREEE (reference sequence). The CDR3 length is 14 residues. CDR3 in amino acids: CASSLGTSSYEQYF. The CDR3 DNA reads TGTGCCAGCAGCTTGGGGACTAGCTCTTACGAGCAGTACTTC.